This TCR beta chain was identified during a study of beta chain features in type 1 diabetes. Study results and caveats: Resolution of whether HLA type affects TCRB rearrangement was not achieved here. PCR may have favored shorter templates equally in patients and controls. A moderate, significant TCRB CDR3 shortening appeared in type 1 diabetes across four CD4+ subsets.

CDR3 length equals 15 residues. The germline V gene encodes CDR1 SEHNR and CDR2 FQNEAQ (reference sequence). With V trimmed by 5 bases and J by 2 bases, 3 bases remained unmatched. Expressed TCRB transcripts were sequenced because the isolated RNA had all been reverse transcribed beforehand. TCRdb's copy holds only in-frame clones and misses some; the assay was immunoSEQ multiplex PCR. The sample records under 250,000 clones, around 9.9% being singletons. Of note for this clone: Its antigen is currently unknown.

CD4+ cells of the naive, central memory, regulatory and stem cell-like memory types were sorted via CD45RO/CCR7/CD25/CD127/CD95/CD27. The specimen sequenced was central memory CD4+ T cells from blood. This TCR derives from a man between 18 and 35 years old in good health. The chain combines TRBV7-9 with TRBJ2-7, with 13 bases that match TRBD2. CDR3 bases: TGTGCCAGCAGCCCAGGGACTAGCGGGACCTACGAGCAGTACTTC. This encodes CASSPGTSGTYEQYF.